This T cell receptor beta chain appears in the sequencing data of a study of graft-versus-host responses after intestinal transplantation. Turning to the study itself: Multivisceral, liver-intestinal, or isolated intestinal transplants were performed in recipients. Tacrolimus plus steroids were given to all recipients for about 3 years, preceded by anti-thymocyte globulin induction.

Here immunoSEQ multiplex PCR was the method, and the copy in TCRdb shows in-frame clones only, minus some. The sample has approximately 26,000 clones; approximately 87% are singletons. Trimming pared 4 bases from V and 2 bases from J, leaving 3 bases between. The length of the CDR3 is 11 residues. Germline values: CDR1 MNHEY, CDR2 SMNVEV (reference sequence). This clone has more than one count but fewer than ten. The sequence derives from a human patient who received an intestinal transplant, so some T cells may come from the graft donor. This chain links TRBV27 with TRBJ2-7, with unresolved D. Source: PBMCs, taken roughly 29 days after intestinal transplant. The CDR3 protein is CASSSTYEQYF. In nucleotides, the CDR3 is TGTGCCAGCAGTTCCACCTACGAGCAGTACTTC.